The source of this T cell receptor (beta chain) is a study of blood T cells in healthy people across ages. Across the study: Capture via template switching afforded approximately one barcoded beta molecule per two T cells. General study points: Donors of long life had a larger count of naive CD4+ cells and greater diversity than aged donors.

This clonotype came up many times. Its antigen is unknown. Investigators took about 10 milliliters of peripheral blood from every donor. Combining a sample-barcoded 5' primer with a J-beta primer mix, a second PCR ran for roughly 6 to 12 cycles. The template-switch adaptor, which had 12 random nucleotides, put a tag on each cDNA molecule. TCRdb re-derived calls from the 5' RACE reads in MiXCR, one entry per CDR3 protein. The sample lists about 680,000 distinct CDR3 sequences, more than 40% seen once, with 25% to 35% in the top ten. The TCR sequence derives from a woman aged 60-75 years in good health. The material sequenced was blood.

The CDR3 coding sequence is TGTGCCAGCAGCGTATGGGACGGGGAGCTGTTTTTT. Protein sequence: CASSVWDGELFF. The chain joins TRBV9 to TRBJ2-2, with D uncertain. Germline assignment: CDR1 SGDLS and CDR2 YYNGEE. This CDR3 has 12 residues. The ends were cut back, 1 base at V and 7 bases at J, with 5 bases in the middle.